This T cell receptor beta chain comes out of a study of blood T cell repertoires in COVID-19 (dated by TCRdb to 2020 to 2022). As for the study more broadly: Collaborator samples came from the United States, Italy and Spain and covered acute and convalescent phases of COVID-19. Subjects who had been exposed to COVID-19, were actively infected with it, or had recovered from it provided the deeply sampled blood TCRbeta repertoires that made up the dataset. The samples were drawn from the first 160 participants of the ongoing ImmuneRACE study and from some 1,300 subjects provided by 6 global collaborators. The repertoires were released in a freely available public database intended as a resource for research on the immune response to SARS-CoV-2. The prospective study material was composed of cDNA or gDNA derived from T cells, B-cell-depleted T cells, or PBMCs. The sample metadata nearly always contained a de-identified subject ID, COVID-19 status, age in years and sex. Where HLA class I and class II types were available, the types were taken from metadata supplied by the sample provider, not from assay-based typing. The research as a whole found: How much clinical and demographic metadata was included differed by source and by participant, and the metadata was provided uncurated.

The immunoSEQ Assay, a bias-controlled multiplex PCR, was used to amplify TCRbeta CDR3 regions from genomic DNA. The paper's processing steps were these. Within the assay, amplification of reference gene primers was used to estimate how many nucleated cells each sample contained. To quantify the absolute abundance of each unique TCRbeta CDR3 rearrangement, sequence reads were collapsed and filtered. Productive Simpson clonality was computed per sample as the square root of Simpson's diversity index over productive rearrangements. TCRdb limited this immuneACCESS table to in-frame rearrangements with V and J called. A share of clones is missing; checked studies link under half to unresolved V genes, and the rest is unexplained. V and J calls and clone size are as listed in that table; D and trimming were resolved from the DNA. The table for this sample lists some 14,000 clones; about 89% of them were counted only once. Clones ranked in the top ten supply under 2.5% of the sample.

Collaborating institutions collected whole blood in K2EDTA tubes following their own protocols. For TCRbeta analysis, collaborators shipped samples as frozen whole blood, isolated PBMCs, or DNA extracted from either of those sample types. Remarks on this clone: Its specific antigen is unknown. Base-call qualities are not available, and no considerably larger clone is one nucleotide away.

Relative to germline, V is 0 bases shorter and J is 11 bases shorter, with 16 bases between their ends. The CDR3 spans 14 residues, from the cysteine through the phenylalanine. The entry retains the CDR3 DNA only, 42 bases that are in frame from base 1. According to the germline V gene, CDR1 reads MNHNS and CDR2 reads SASEGT. The sequencing input was peripheral blood. This sequence originates from a woman between 70 and 85 years old in a cohort sampled during active or convalescent COVID-19. The chain is assembled from TRBV6-1 and TRBJ1-1, with the D gene uncertain. The DNA is TGTGCCAGCAGTGAAGCGGCAACGGGAAGGTGGGCTTTCTTT. It specifies CASSEAATGRWAFF.